The 6 T cell receptor beta chains reported below all come from one sample, sequenced in a study of shared clonotypes between healthy human individuals. Sequenced by immunoSEQ multiplex PCR; TCRdb stores in-frame clones only, minus some. The repertoire holds hundreds of thousands of clones, roughly three quarters seen once, with more than 10% in the top ten. Material: PBMCs. The receptors come from a woman in her thirties or forties in good health. Some clones in this sample may be carry-over from other donors' samples.

The chain links TRBV7-8 to TRBJ1-4; D is possibly TRBD1 (6 bases). The CDR3 loop spans 14 amino acids. Germline V gene data show CDR1 as SGHVS and CDR2 as FQNEAQ. V lost 6 bases, J lost 7 bases, and 15 bases lay in between. The CDR3 reads CASSPWGAGEKLFF. The CDR3 nucleotides are TGTGCCAGCAGTCCGTGGGGGGCCGGTGAAAAACTGTTTTTT.

This clone has only one observation. The rearrangement joins TRBV18 to TRBJ1-4; D gene ambiguous. The CDR3 runs to 15 residues. With 2 bases removed from V and 0 bases from J, the gap between germline ends came to 7 bases. Germline assignment: CDR1 KGHSH and CDR2 LQKENI. DNA of the CDR3: TGTGCCAGCTCACCAACAATAGCAACTAATGAAAAACTGTTTTTT. It specifies CASSPTIATNEKLFF.

This clone appeared many times. The chain has TRBV4-1 and TRBJ2-5; D is unresolved. Trimming left V 1 base short and J 14 bases short, with 17 bases between. The CDR3 extends over 13 amino acids. Germline V gene lookup returns CDR1 MGHRA and CDR2 YSYEKL. The CDR3 DNA reads TGCGCCAGCAGCCAAGGGGCCCGGCCTCCCTCTTACTTC. It encodes CASSQGARPPSYF.

Worth noting for this clone: A far more abundant clone sits one base away, making this likely a read error. CDR3 protein: CASSRQGALERLFF. CDR3 nucleotides: TGTGCCAGCAGTAGACAGGGGGCGCTTGAAAGACTGTTTTTT. The rearrangement joins TRBV27 to TRBJ1-4, with 10 bases that match TRBD1. The CDR3 is 14 residues long. Germline CDR1 is MNHEY and CDR2 is SMNVEV (reference sequence).

This clone was observed once. V is TRBV4-1 and J is TRBJ2-7, with 9 bases identical to TRBD1. In germline, CDR1 is MGHRA, CDR2 YSYEKL. The CDR3 runs 14 residues. After removal of 3 bases from V and 4 bases from J, the junction contained 4 bases not matched to a gene. Here the CDR3 DNA reads TGCGCCAGCAGCCACCCGGGACAGGGTTACGAGCAGTACTTC. Protein product: CASSHPGQGYEQYF.

This clone was recorded a few times. V is TRBV2 and J is TRBJ1-2; D remains ambiguous. Germline lookup yields CDR1 SNHLY and CDR2 FYNNEI. This CDR3 spans 12 amino acids. Trimming removed 3 bases at V and 7 bases at J, with 9 bases between. CDR3 amino acids: CASSEEIGGYTF. DNA of the CDR3: TGTGCCAGCAGTGAGGAAATCGGTGGCTACACCTTC.